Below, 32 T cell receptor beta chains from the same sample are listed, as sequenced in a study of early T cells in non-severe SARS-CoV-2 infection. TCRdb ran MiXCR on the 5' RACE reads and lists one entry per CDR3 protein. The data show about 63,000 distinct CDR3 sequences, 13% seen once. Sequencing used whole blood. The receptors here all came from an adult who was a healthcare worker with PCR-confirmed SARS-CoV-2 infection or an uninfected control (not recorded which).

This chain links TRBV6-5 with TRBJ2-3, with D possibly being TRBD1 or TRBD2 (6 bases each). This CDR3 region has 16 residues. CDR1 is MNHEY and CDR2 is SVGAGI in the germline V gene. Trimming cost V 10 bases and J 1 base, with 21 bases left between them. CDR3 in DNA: TGTGCCACCTCGAGGGGGTTGGGCGGGGGCACAGATACGCAGTATTTT. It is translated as CATSRGLGGGTDTQYF.

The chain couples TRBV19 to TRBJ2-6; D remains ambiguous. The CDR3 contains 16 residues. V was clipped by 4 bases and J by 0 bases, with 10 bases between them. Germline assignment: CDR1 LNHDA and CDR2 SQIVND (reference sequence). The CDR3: CASSKEKFSGANVLTF. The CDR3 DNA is TGTGCCAGTAGTAAAGAAAAGTTCTCTGGGGCCAACGTCCTGACTTTC.

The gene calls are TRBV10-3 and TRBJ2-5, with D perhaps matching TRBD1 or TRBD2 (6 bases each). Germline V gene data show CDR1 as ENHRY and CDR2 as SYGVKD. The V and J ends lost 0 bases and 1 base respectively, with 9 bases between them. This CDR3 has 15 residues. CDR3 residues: CAISESGGLQETQYF. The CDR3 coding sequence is TGTGCCATCAGTGAGTCTGGGGGGCTCCAAGAGACCCAGTACTTC.

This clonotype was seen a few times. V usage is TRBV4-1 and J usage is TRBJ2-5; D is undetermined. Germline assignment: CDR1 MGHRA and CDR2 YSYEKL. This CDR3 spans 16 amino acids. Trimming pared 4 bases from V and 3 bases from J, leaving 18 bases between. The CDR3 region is CASSLTDPSAEETQYF. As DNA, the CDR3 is TGCGCCAGCAGCCTGACGGACCCAAGCGCCGAAGAGACCCAGTACTTC.

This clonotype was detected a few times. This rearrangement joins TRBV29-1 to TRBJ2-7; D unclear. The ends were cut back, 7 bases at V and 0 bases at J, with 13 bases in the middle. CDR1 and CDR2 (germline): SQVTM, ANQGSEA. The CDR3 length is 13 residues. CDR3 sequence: CSATRTGSYEQYF. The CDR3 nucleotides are TGCAGCGCCACAAGGACGGGCTCCTACGAGCAGTACTTC.

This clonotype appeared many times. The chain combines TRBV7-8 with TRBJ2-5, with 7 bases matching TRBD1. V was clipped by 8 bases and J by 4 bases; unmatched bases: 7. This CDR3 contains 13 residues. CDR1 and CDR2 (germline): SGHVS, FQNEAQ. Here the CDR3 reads CASDSQGIETQYF. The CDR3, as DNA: TGTGCCAGCGATTCACAGGGGATAGAGACCCAGTACTTC.

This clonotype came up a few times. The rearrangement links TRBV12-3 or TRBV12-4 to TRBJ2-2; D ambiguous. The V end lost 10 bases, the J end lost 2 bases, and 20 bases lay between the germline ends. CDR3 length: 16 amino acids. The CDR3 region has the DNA TGTGCCATCCTAACCTTCGGCGGTGTAAACACCGGGGAGCTGTTTTTT. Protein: CAILTFGGVNTGELFF.

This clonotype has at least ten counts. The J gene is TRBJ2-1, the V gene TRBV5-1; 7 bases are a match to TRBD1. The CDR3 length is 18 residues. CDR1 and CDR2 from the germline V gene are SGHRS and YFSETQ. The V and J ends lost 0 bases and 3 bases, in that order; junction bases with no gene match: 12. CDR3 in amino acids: CASSLADIGTASYNEQFF. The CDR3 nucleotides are TGCGCCAGCAGCTTGGCCGATATAGGGACAGCTAGCTACAATGAGCAGTTCTTC. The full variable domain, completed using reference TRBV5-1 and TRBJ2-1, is KAGVTQTPRYLIKTRGQQVTLSCSPISGHRSVSWYQQTPGQGLQFLFEYFSETQRNKGNFPGRFSGRQFSNSRSEMNVSTLELGDSALYLCASSLADIGTASYNEQFFGPGTRLTVL.

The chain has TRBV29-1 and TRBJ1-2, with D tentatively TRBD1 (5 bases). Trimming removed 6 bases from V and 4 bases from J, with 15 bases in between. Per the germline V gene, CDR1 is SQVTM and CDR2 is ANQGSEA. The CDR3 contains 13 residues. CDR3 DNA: TGCAGCGTCGACTCCGGGACCCGCTATGGCTACACCTTC. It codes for CSVDSGTRYGYTF.

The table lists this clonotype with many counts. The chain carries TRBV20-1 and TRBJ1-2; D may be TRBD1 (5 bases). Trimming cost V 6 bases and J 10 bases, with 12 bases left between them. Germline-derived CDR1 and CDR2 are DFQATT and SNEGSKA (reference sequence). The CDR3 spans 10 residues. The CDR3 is CSAADRDYTF. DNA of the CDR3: TGCAGTGCGGCCGACAGAGACTACACCTTC.

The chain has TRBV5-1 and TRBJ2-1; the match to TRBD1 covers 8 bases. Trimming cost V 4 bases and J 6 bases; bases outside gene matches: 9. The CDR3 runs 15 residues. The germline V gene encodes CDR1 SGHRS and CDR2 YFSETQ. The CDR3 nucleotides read TGCGCCAGCAGCCCCGTCGGTCAGGGGGCCAATGAGCAGTTCTTC. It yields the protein CASSPVGQGANEQFF.

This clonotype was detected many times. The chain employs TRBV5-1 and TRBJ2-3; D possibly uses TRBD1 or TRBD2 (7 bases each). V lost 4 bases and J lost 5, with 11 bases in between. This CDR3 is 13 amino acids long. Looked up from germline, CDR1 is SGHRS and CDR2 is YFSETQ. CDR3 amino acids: CASSPRGGDTQYF. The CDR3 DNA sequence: TGCGCCAGCAGCCCCAGGGGGGGAGATACGCAGTATTTT.

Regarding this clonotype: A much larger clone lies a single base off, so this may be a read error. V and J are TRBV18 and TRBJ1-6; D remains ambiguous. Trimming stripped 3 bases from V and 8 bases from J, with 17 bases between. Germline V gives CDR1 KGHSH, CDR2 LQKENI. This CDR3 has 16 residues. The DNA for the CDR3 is TGTGCCAGCTCACCCGGACTCCCGGCGGGTGATTCACCCCTCCACTTT. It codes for CASSPGLPAGDSPLHF. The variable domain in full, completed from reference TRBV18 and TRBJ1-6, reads NAGVMQNPRHLVRRRGQEARLRCSPMKGHSHVYWYRQLPEEGLKFMVYLQKENIIDESGMPKERFSAEFPKEGPSILRIQQVVRGDSAAYFCASSPGLPAGDSPLHFGNGTRLTVT.

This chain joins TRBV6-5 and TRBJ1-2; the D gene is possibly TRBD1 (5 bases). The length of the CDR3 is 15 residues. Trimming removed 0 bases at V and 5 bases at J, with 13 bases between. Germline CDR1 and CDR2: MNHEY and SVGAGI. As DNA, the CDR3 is TGTGCCAGCAGTTACTCCCCCGGGACTCCTTATGGCTACACCTTC. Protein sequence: CASSYSPGTPYGYTF.

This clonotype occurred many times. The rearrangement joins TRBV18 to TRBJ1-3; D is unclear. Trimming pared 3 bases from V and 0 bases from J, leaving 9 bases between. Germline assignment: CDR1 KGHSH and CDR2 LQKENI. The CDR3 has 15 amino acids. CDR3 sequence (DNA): TGTGCCAGCTCACCCCCTACTCGCTCTGGAAACACCATATATTTT. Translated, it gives CASSPPTRSGNTIYF.

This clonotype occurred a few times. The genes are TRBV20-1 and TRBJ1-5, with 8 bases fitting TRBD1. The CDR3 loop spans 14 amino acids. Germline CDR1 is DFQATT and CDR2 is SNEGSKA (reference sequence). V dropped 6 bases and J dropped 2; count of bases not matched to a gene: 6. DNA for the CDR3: TGCAGTGCAGCGGACAGGGAGGGCAATCAGCCCCAGCATTTT. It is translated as CSAADREGNQPQHF.

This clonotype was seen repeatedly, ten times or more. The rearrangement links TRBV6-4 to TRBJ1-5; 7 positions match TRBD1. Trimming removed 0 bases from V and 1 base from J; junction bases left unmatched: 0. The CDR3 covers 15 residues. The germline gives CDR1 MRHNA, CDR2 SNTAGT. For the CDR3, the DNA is TGTGCCAGCAGTGACTCAGGGGGCAGCAATCAGCCCCAGCATTTT. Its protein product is CASSDSGGSNQPQHF.

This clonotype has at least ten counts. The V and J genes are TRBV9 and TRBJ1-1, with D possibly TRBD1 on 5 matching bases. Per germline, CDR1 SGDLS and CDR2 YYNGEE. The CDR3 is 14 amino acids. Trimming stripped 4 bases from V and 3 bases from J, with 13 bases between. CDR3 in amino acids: CASSPRQKDTEAFF. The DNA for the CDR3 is TGTGCCAGCAGCCCCAGACAGAAGGACACTGAAGCTTTCTTT.

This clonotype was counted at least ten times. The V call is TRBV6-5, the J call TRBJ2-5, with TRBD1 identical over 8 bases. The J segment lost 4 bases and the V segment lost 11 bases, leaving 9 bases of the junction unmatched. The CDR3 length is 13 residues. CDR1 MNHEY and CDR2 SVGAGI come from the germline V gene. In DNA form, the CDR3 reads TGTGCCGCGCAGGGGGCATTCGGAGAGACCCAGTACTTC. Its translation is CAAQGAFGETQYF.

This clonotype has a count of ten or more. In DNA form, the CDR3 reads TGTGCCAGCAGCTTTTCACCACCGGGACTAGCGTGGCATGAGCAGTTCTTC. This gives the protein CASSFSPPGLAWHEQFF. The chain has TRBV7-9 and TRBJ2-1; 10 bases are a match to TRBD2. The trim removed 3 bases at V and 8 bases at J, leaving 13 bases unmatched. Germline V lookup: CDR1 SEHNR, CDR2 FQNEAQ (reference sequence). There are 17 residues in the CDR3.

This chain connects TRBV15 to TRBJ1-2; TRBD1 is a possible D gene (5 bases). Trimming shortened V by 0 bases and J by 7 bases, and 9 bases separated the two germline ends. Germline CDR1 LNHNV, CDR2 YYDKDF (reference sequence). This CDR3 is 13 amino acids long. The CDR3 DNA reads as TGTGCCACCAGCAGAGACAGGGAAGTTGGCTACACCTTC. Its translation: CATSRDREVGYTF.

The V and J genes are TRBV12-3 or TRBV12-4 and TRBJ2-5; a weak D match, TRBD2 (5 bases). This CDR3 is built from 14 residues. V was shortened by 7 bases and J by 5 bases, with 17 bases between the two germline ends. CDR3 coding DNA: TGTGCCAGCACCCTTACCGGGGATTTGGAGACCCAGTACTTC. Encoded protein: CASTLTGDLETQYF.

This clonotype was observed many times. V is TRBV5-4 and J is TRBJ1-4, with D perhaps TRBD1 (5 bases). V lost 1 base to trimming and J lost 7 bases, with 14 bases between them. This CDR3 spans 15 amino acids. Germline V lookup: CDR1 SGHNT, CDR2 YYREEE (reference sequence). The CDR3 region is CASSLMGQGVEKLFF. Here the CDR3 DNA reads TGTGCCAGCAGCTTGATGGGGCAGGGTGTTGAAAAACTGTTTTTT.

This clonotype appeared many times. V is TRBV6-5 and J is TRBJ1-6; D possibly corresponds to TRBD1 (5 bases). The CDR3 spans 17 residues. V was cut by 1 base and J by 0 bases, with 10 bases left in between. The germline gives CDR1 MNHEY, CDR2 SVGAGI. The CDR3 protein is CASSYFVGDSYNSPLHF. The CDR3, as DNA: TGTGCCAGCAGTTACTTCGTGGGGGACTCCTATAATTCACCCCTCCACTTT.

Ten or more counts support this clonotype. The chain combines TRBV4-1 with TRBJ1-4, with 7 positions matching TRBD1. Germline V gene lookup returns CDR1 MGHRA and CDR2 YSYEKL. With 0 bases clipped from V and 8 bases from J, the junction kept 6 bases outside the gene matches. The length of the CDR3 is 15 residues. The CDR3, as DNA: TGCGCCAGCAGCCAAGAGAGGAGACAGGGAGAAAAACTGTTTTTT. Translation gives CASSQERRQGEKLFF.

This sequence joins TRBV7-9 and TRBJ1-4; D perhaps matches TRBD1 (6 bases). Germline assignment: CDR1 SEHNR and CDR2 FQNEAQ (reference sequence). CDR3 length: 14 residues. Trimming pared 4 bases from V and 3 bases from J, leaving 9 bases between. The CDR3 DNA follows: TGTGCCAGCAGCTCAGGGGTCGCTAATGAAAAACTGTTTTTT. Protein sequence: CASSSGVANEKLFF.

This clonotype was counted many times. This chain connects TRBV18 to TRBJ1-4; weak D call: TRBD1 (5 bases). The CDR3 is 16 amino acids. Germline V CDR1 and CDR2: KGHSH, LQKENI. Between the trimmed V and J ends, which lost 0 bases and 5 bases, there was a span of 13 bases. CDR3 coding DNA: TGTGCCAGCTCACCACCGTTGACCGGGGGGAATGAAAAACTGTTTTTT. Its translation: CASSPPLTGGNEKLFF.

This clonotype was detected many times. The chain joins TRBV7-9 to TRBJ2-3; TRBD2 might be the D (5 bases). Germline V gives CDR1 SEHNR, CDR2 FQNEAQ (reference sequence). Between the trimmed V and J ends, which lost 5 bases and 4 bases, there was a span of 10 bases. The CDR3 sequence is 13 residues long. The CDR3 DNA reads TGTGCCAGCAGCCTGGCCGGGGCAGATACGCAGTATTTT. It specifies CASSLAGADTQYF.

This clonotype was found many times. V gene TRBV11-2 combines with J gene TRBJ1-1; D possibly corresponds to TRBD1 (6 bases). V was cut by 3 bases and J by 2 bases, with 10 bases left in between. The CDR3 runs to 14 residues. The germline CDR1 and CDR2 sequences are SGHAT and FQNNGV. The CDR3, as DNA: TGTGCCAGCAGCTTGACCAGGGGTAACACTGAAGCTTTCTTT. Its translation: CASSLTRGNTEAFF.

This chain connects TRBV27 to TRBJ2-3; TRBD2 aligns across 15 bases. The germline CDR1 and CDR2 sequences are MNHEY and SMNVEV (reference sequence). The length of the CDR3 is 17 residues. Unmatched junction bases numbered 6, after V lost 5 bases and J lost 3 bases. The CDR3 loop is CASSRFGLAGGTDTQYF. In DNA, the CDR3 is TGTGCCAGCAGTCGATTTGGACTAGCGGGGGGGACAGATACGCAGTATTTT.

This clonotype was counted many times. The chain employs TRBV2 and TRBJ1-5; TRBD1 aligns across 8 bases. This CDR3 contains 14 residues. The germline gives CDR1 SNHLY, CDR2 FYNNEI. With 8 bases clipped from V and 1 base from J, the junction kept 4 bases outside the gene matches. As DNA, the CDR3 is TGTGCCAGCGGCCGACAGGGGAGCAATCAGCCCCAGCATTTT. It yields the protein CASGRQGSNQPQHF.

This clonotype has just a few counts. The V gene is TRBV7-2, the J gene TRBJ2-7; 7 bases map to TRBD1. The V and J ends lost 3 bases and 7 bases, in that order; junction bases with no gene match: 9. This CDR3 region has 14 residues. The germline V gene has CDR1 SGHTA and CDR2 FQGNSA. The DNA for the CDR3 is TGTGCCAGCAGCTTTCGGACAGGAACGAGGGAGCAGTACTTC. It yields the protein CASSFRTGTREQYF.